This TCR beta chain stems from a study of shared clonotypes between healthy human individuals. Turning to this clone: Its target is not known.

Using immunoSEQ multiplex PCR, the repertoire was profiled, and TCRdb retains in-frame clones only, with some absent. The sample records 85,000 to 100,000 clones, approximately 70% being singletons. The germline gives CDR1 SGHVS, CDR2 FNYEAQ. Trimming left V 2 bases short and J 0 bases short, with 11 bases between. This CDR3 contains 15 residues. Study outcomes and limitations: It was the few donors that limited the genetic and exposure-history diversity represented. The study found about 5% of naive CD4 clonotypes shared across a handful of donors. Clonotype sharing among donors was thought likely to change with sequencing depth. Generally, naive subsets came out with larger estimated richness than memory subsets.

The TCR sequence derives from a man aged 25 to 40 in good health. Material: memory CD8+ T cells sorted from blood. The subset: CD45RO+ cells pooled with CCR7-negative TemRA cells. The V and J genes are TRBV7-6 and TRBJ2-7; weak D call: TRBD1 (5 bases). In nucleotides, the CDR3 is TGTGCCAGCAGCTTAAATTGGGGCTTCTCCTACGAGCAGTACTTC. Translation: CASSLNWGFSYEQYF.